This T cell receptor beta chain was sequenced for a study of blood T cell repertoires in COVID-19. Study-wide context: Italy, Spain and the United States were the sources of the convalescent and acute COVID-19 samples.

Under the authors' procedure: Reference gene primers were amplified, and this amplification served to estimate nucleated cell counts. Some clones are missing from TCRdb's copy, which holds only in-frame ones; the method was immunoSEQ multiplex PCR. Clonal size and the V and J genes are those of that table, whereas D and trimming came from the DNA. The sample has over 30,000 clones, about 88% seen once. CDR1 is LNHDA and CDR2 is SQIVND in the germline V gene (reference sequence). This CDR3 comprises 14 residues. The ends were cut back, 3 bases at V and 4 bases at J, with 10 bases in the middle. Sequencing was done on a sample of peripheral blood. The source of this sequence is a woman of 80 years or more with active or convalescent COVID-19. The chain employs TRBV19 and TRBJ2-4; the D is unclear. The CDR3 DNA sequence: TGTGCCAGTAGTATGGCTGCCGCAAAAAACATTCAGTACTTC. It yields the protein CASSMAAAKNIQYF.